The entry that follows covers one TCR beta chain sequence. Its matching antigen is unknown. Produced via immunoSEQ multiplex PCR; TCRdb's table is partial and in-frame only. The table has about 28,000 clones, less than 85% seen once. Time point here: cycle 4 day 1 (C4D1), after more than 5 weeks of nivolumab. Relapses following autologous stem cell transplantation were seen in all patients, with brentuximab vedotin exposure varying. Magnetic negative selection purified CD4+ T cells from thawed PBMCs. The record originates from a study of PD-1 blockade in classical Hodgkin lymphoma. With 6 bases clipped from V and 8 bases from J, the junction kept 13 bases outside the gene matches. Germline V gene sequence: CDR1 SGHRS, CDR2 YFSETQ. CDR3 length: 14 amino acids. Points from the study as a whole: A significant rise in TCR diversity by C4D1 was seen for CD4+ but not CD8+ cells.

J is TRBJ1-1 and V is TRBV5-1; 7 bases are shared with TRBD1. This TCR came from a human donor with classical Hodgkin lymphoma. Material: CD4+ T cells from blood, obtained before the fourth cycle of nivolumab. CDR3 residues: CASTLNRGLGEAFF. CDR3 coding DNA: TGCGCCAGCACTCTTAACAGGGGACTAGGGGAAGCTTTCTTT.